This entry describes one T cell receptor (beta chain). Here immunoSEQ multiplex PCR was the method, and the copy in TCRdb shows in-frame clones only, minus some. This sample carries 70,000 to 80,000 clones, more than 85% of them seen once, and the ten largest clones take 3% to 4%. The data were obtained in a study of control samples from healthy donors and cancer patients. CDR1 LNHDA and CDR2 SQIVND come from the germline V gene (reference sequence). The CDR3 has 15 residues. V lost 7 bases and J lost 0, with 15 bases in between. The material sequenced was blood. This TCR derives from a woman between 45 and 65 years old in good health. V and J are TRBV19 and TRBJ1-1; D perhaps matches TRBD1 (5 bases). The CDR3, as DNA: TGTGCCAGTACCCAGTTCGGGGGTATGAACACTGAAGCTTTCTTT. This translates into CASTQFGGMNTEAFF.